This TCR beta chain is from a study of blood T cells in healthy people across ages. Study results and limitations: Across samples, TCR beta diversity tracked strongly with naive T cell percentage. Higher diversity, along with more naive CD4+ cells, distinguished long-lived donors from aged donors.

This clonotype has only a few counts. Its cognate antigen is unknown. The sample providers were healthy Caucasian people from Russia, aged roughly 6 to 90. The length of the CDR3 is 13 residues. The V and J ends lost 8 bases and 4 bases respectively, with 14 bases between them. Together with a sample-barcoded 5' primer, a J-beta primer mix was included in a second PCR lasting about 7 to 11 cycles. Each cDNA molecule was tagged by a template-switch adaptor that had 12 random nucleotides. Each CDR3 protein is one row after TCRdb ran MiXCR on the 5' RACE reads. The sample lists approximately 700,000 distinct CDR3 sequences; about 34% were seen once.

The V and J genes are TRBV12-3 or TRBV12-4 and TRBJ1-1; no firm D call. This clonotype was sampled from a woman at least 80 years old in good health. What was sequenced was blood. The chain's CDR3 is CASSAPVGTEAFF. CDR3 nucleotides: TGTGCCAGCTCAGCCCCGGTTGGCACTGAAGCTTTCTTT.